These 17 T cell receptor beta chains were all obtained from the same sample, sequenced in a study of T cell clones after liver transplantation. Repertoires were generated with immunoSEQ multiplex PCR, while TCRdb's copy carries only in-frame clones and drops some. The sample lists roughly 57,000 clones, 71% seen once, with around 16% in the top ten. The specimen was CD4+ T cells from blood, collected before liver transplant. These receptors were collected from a human donor who received a liver transplant.

The chain employs TRBV6-1 and TRBJ2-1, with 9 positions matching TRBD2. V lost 2 bases and J lost 3; bases outside the gene matches: 5. The CDR3 length is 16 residues. The germline V gene has CDR1 MNHNS and CDR2 SASEGT. The CDR3: CASSEIKTSGYNEQFF. The CDR3 nucleotides read TGTGCCAGCAGTGAAATAAAGACTAGCGGCTACAATGAGCAGTTCTTC.

The sample holds a few counts of this clone. The V call is TRBV14, the J call TRBJ2-1, with TRBD1 identical over 7 bases. The CDR3 sequence is 16 residues long. CDR1 is SGHDN and CDR2 is FVKESK in the germline V gene. Trimming took 5 bases from V and 1 from J; bases not matched to a gene: 8. CDR3 region: CASSSYRGTSYNEQFF. DNA of the CDR3: TGTGCCAGCAGCTCTTACAGGGGAACGTCCTACAATGAGCAGTTCTTC.

A note on this clone: This could be a read error, since a much larger clone is one nucleotide away. The genes are TRBV2 and TRBJ1-3; 7 bases match TRBD1. This CDR3 has 14 residues. V dropped 6 bases and J dropped 1; count of bases not matched to a gene: 3. Per the germline V gene, CDR1 is SNHLY and CDR2 is FYNNEI. The CDR3 coding sequence is TGTGCCAGCAGCTGGGGACAGTCTGGAAACACCATATATTTT. Translated, it gives CASSWGQSGNTIYF.

This chain joins TRBV6-6 and TRBJ1-5; 10 bases fit TRBD1. This CDR3 has 16 residues. Germline trimming cut 0 bases from V and 6 bases from J; bases unmatched to any gene: 5. The V gene's germline CDR1 is MNHNY and CDR2 SVGAGI (reference sequence). The CDR3 reads CASSYSGTGVSQPQHF. Written as DNA, the CDR3 is TGTGCCAGCAGTTACTCGGGGACAGGGGTAAGTCAGCCCCAGCATTTT.

The chain joins TRBV7-2 to TRBJ2-4; 13 nucleotides agree with TRBD2. J lost 9 bases, V lost 1 base, and 0 bases had no gene match. This CDR3 contains 14 residues. Germline V lookup: CDR1 SGHTA, CDR2 FQGNSA. The CDR3 spells CASSLGLAGGIQYF. DNA of the CDR3: TGTGCCAGCAGCTTAGGACTAGCGGGGGGCATTCAGTACTTC. The full variable domain, with the rest looked up from reference TRBV7-2 and TRBJ2-4, is GAGVSQSPSNKVTEKGKDVELRCDPISGHTALYWYRQSLGQGLEFLIYFQGNSAPDKSGLPSDRFSAERTGGSVSTLTIQRTQQEDSAVYLCASSLGLAGGIQYFGAGTRLSVL.

J is TRBJ2-1 and V is TRBV2; 7 nucleotides agree with TRBD2. Germline CDR1 SNHLY, CDR2 FYNNEI. CDR3 size: 13 residues. Trimming removed 7 bases from V and 9 bases from J; junction bases left unmatched: 9. The CDR3 reads CASTTDWGGEQFF. CDR3 coding DNA: TGTGCCAGCACCACGGACTGGGGGGGTGAGCAGTTCTTC. The full variable domain, with the rest looked up from reference TRBV2 and TRBJ2-1, is EPEVTQTPSHQVTQMGQEVILRCVPISNHLYFYWYRQILGQKVEFLVSFYNNEISEKSEIFDDQFSVERPDGSNFTLKIRSTKLEDSAMYFCASTTDWGGEQFFGPGTRLTVL.

This clone has a single count. The chain couples TRBV27 to TRBJ2-3; 9 positions agree with TRBD2. The J segment lost 1 base and the V segment lost 5 bases, leaving 1 base of the junction unmatched. CDR3 size: 14 residues. Germline CDR1 is MNHEY and CDR2 is SMNVEV (reference sequence). CDR3 nucleotides: TGTGCCAGCAGTGCGGGGGGGGGCACAGATACGCAGTATTTT. Translated: CASSAGGGTDTQYF.

J is TRBJ2-5 and V is TRBV4-2; D call uncertain. The V end was cut by 0 bases, the J end by 1 base, with 3 bases between. Germline CDR1 and CDR2: LGHNA and YNFKEQ. This CDR3 contains 13 residues. CDR3 in DNA: TGTGCCAGCAGCCAAGAGGCCCAAGAGACCCAGTACTTC. Amino acids: CASSQEAQETQYF.

This clone was seen once. The chain recombines TRBV12-5 with TRBJ2-5, with a weak D call TRBD1 (5 bases). The CDR3 has 17 amino acids. Germline CDR1 is LGHNT and CDR2 is FRNRAP. V lost 1 base and J lost 2, with 17 bases in between. The CDR3 coding sequence is TGTGCTAGTGGTTTGGGTAACCCAGGGAAGGGGCAAGAGACCCAGTACTTC. It specifies CASGLGNPGKGQETQYF.

Of note for this clone: The sample carries other DNA sequences with the same CDR3. CDR3 amino acids: CAWSVRYNEKLFF. Written as DNA, the CDR3 is TGTGCCTGGAGTGTGAGGTATAATGAAAAACTGTTTTTT. The chain recombines TRBV30 with TRBJ1-4, with no clear D. The CDR3 covers 13 residues. CDR1 is GTSNPN and CDR2 is SVGIG in the germline V gene (reference sequence). Trimming took off 0 bases at V and 4 bases at J, with 6 bases between the two ends.

The V gene is TRBV6-6, the J gene TRBJ2-7, with D possibly matching TRBD1 (5 bases). This CDR3 region has 16 residues. V was shortened by 6 bases and J by 3 bases, with 21 bases between the two germline ends. Germline V gives CDR1 MNHNY, CDR2 SVGAGI (reference sequence). The chain's CDR3 is CASSYGGREFYYEQYF. In DNA, the CDR3 is TGTGCCAGCAGCTACGGTGGCAGGGAATTCTACTACGAGCAGTACTTC.

The chain has TRBV7-9 and TRBJ1-5, with 7 nucleotides matching TRBD1. V lost 6 bases to trimming and J lost 3 bases; unmatched junction nucleotides: 5. Per germline, CDR1 SEHNR and CDR2 FQNEAQ (reference sequence). This CDR3 is built from 14 residues. DNA of the CDR3: TGTGCCAGCAGTATCGACAGGGCCAATCAGCCCCAGCATTTT. This codes for CASSIDRANQPQHF.

This sequence joins TRBV7-9 and TRBJ2-5; possible D gene TRBD2, 6 bases. The CDR3 loop spans 13 amino acids. The germline gives CDR1 SEHNR, CDR2 FQNEAQ (reference sequence). The V and J ends lost 0 bases and 5 bases respectively, with 7 bases between them. Here the CDR3 reads CASSLAGRETQYF. The CDR3 DNA follows: TGTGCCAGCAGCTTAGCTGGGAGGGAGACCCAGTACTTC.

The chain combines TRBV9 with TRBJ2-3, with 8 positions matching TRBD2. The ends lost 0 bases at V and 2 bases at J; junction bases unmatched: 5. Germline values: CDR1 SGDLS, CDR2 YYNGEE. This CDR3 region has 16 residues. Written as DNA, the CDR3 is TGTGCCAGCAGCGTAGGGGAGCGGGGGCTCACAGATACGCAGTATTTT. It codes for CASSVGERGLTDTQYF.

Turning to this clone: Other nucleotide sequences from this sample produce the same CDR3. The CDR3 is CASSPSYEQYF. DNA of the CDR3: TGTGCCAGCAGTCCTTCCTACGAGCAGTACTTC. The J gene is TRBJ2-7, the V gene TRBV6-6; D is unclear. Germline V gene data show CDR1 as MNHNY and CDR2 as SVGAGI (reference sequence). Deletions cut 5 bases from V and 1 base from J, with 3 bases between. The CDR3 has 11 residues.

The chain carries TRBV18 and TRBJ1-1; D gene uncertain. The CDR3 covers 12 residues. Germline V CDR1 and CDR2: KGHSH, LQKENI. V gave up 8 bases and J gave up 0 bases, with 7 bases separating them. This CDR3 reads CASRSMNTEAFF. The CDR3 bases are TGTGCCAGCCGCAGTATGAACACTGAAGCTTTCTTT.

CDR3 region: CASSLEGPVGQYF. The CDR3 nucleotides read TGTGCCAGCAGCTTAGAGGGGCCTGTTGGGCAGTATTTT. The rearrangement uses TRBV11-2 and TRBJ2-3; weak D call: TRBD1 (5 bases). CDR1 and CDR2 (germline): SGHAT, FQNNGV. Trimming removed 0 bases from V and 11 bases from J, with 12 bases in between. The CDR3 loop spans 13 amino acids. The entire variable domain, with the rest obtained from reference TRBV11-2 and TRBJ2-3, is as follows: EAGVAQSPRYKIIEKRQSVAFWCNPISGHATLYWYQQILGQGPKLLIQFQNNGVVDDSQLPKDRFSAERLKGVDSTLKIQPAKLEDSAVYLCASSLEGPVGQYFGPGTRLTVL.